This T cell receptor beta chain came from a study of cytomegalovirus exposure and HLA in healthy donors. This clone was detected a few times. Primers included in the PCR were 60 Vbeta and 13 Jbeta primers. The assay was immunoSEQ multiplex PCR, and TCRdb's table has in-frame clones only and misses some. The sample records fewer than 150,000 clones, about 78% being singletons. This CDR3 has 12 amino acids. The V gene's germline CDR1 is MNHNY and CDR2 SVGAGI (reference sequence). V was shortened by 8 bases and J by 7 bases, with 11 bases between the two germline ends. The source is a man between 35 and 55 years old in good health and CMV-seropositive. The chain combines TRBV6-6 with TRBJ1-4, with D perhaps matching TRBD1 (5 bases). Material for sequencing was PBMCs. The chain's CDR3 is CASAVRVEKLFF. Written as DNA, the CDR3 is TGTGCCAGCGCGGTCAGGGTTGAAAAACTGTTTTTT.